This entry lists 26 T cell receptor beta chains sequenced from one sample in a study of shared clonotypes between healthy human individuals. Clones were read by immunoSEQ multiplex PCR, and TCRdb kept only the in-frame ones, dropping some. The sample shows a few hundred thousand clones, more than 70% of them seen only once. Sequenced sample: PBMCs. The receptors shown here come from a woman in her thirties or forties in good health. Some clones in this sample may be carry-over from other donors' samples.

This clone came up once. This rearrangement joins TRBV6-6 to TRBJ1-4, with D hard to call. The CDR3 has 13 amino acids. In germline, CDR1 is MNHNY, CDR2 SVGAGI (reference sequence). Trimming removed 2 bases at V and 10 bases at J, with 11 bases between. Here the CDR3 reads CASSYEERRKLFF. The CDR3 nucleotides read TGTGCCAGCAGTTACGAGGAGAGACGAAAACTGTTTTTT.

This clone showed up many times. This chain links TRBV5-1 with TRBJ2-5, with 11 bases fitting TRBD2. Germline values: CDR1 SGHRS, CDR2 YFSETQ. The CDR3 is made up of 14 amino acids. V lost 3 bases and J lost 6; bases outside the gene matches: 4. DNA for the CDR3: TGCGCCAGCAGCTCTACTAGCGGGAGACAGACCCAGTACTTC. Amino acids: CASSSTSGRQTQYF. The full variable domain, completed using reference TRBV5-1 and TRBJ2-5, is KAGVTQTPRYLIKTRGQQVTLSCSPISGHRSVSWYQQTPGQGLQFLFEYFSETQRNKGNFPGRFSGRQFSNSRSEMNVSTLELGDSALYLCASSSTSGRQTQYFGPGTRLLVL.

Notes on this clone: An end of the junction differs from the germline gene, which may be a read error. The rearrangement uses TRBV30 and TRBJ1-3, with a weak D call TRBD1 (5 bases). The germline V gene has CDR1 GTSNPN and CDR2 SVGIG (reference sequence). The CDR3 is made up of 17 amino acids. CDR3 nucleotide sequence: TGTGCCTGGAGTGTTAGGGGTCGGTATACCTCTGGAAACACCGTATATTTT. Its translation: CAWSVRGRYTSGNTVYF.

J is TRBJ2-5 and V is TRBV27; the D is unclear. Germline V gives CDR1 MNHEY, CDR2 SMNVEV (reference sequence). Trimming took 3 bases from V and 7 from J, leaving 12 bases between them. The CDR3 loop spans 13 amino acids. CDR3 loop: CASSFVQESTQYF. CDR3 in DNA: TGTGCCAGCAGTTTCGTGCAAGAGTCGACCCAGTACTTC.

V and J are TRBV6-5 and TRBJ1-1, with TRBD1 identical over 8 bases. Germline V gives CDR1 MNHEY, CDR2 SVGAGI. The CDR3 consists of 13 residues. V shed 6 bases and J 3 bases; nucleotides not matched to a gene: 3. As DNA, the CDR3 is TGTGCCAGCAGCCCGGACAGGGACACTGAAGCTTTCTTT. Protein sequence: CASSPDRDTEAFF.

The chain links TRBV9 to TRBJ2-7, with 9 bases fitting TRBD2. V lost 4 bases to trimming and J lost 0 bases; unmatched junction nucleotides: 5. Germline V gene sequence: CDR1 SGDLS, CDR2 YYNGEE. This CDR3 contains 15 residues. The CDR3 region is CASSLSSGISYEQYF. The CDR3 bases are TGTGCCAGCAGCTTATCTAGCGGGATCTCCTACGAGCAGTACTTC.

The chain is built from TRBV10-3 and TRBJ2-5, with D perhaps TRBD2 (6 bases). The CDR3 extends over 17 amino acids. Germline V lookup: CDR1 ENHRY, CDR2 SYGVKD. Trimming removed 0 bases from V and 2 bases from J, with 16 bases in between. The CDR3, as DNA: TGTGCCATCAGTGAGTCGATCTCGGCGGGATGGCAAGAGACCCAGTACTTC. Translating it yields CAISESISAGWQETQYF.

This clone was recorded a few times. DNA of the CDR3: TGTGCCAGCAGCTTGTTCAGCGGATACCAAGAGACCCAGTACTTC. Its translation: CASSLFSGYQETQYF. The V gene is TRBV7-6, the J gene TRBJ2-5; tentative D call: TRBD2 (5 bases). The CDR3 extends over 15 amino acids. Per germline, CDR1 SGHVS and CDR2 FNYEAQ. V lost 3 bases and J lost 0, with 11 bases in between.

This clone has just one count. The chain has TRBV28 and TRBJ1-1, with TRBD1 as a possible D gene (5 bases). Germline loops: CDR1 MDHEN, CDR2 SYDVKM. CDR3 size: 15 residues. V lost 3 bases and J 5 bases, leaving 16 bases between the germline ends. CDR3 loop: CASSLYPRGGTEAFF. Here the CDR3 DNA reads TGTGCCAGCAGTTTGTACCCAAGGGGAGGGACTGAAGCTTTCTTT.

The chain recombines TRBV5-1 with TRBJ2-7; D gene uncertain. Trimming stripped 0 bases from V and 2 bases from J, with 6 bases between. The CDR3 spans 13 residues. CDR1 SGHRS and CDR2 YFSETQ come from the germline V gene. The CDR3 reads CASSLEQPYEQYF. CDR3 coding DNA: TGCGCCAGCAGCTTGGAACAGCCCTACGAGCAGTACTTC.

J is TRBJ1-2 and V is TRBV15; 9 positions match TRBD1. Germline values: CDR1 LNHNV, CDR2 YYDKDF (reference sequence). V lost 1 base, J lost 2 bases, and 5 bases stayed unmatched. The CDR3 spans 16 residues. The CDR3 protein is CATSRVKGQGNYGYTF. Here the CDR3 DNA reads TGTGCCACCAGCAGAGTAAAGGGACAGGGAAACTATGGCTACACCTTC.

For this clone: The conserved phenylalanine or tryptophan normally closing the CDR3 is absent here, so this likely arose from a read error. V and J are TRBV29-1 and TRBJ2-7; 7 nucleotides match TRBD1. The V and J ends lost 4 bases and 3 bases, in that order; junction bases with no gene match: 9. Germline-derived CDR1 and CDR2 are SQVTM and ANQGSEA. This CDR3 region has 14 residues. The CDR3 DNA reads TGCAGCGTTGGACAGGGAAATATGTACTACGAGCAGTACCTC. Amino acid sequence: CSVGQGNMYYEQYL.

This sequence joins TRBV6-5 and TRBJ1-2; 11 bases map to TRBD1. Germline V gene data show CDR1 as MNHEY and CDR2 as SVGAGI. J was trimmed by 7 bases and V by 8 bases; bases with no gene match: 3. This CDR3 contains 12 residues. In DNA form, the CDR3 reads TGTGCCAGCGGACAGGGGGCGCGTGGCTACACCTTC. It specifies CASGQGARGYTF.

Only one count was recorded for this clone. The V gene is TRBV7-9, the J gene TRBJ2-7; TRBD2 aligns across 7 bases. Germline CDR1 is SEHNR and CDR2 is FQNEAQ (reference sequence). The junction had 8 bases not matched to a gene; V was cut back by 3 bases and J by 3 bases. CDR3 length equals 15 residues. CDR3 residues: CASSFRSSGSYEQYF. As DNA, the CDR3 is TGTGCCAGCAGCTTCAGGTCTAGCGGAAGCTACGAGCAGTACTTC.

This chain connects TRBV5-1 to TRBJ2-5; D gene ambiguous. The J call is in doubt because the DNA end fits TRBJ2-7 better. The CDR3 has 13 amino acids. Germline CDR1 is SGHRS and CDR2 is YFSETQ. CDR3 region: CASSLARAHEQYF. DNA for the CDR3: TGCGCCAGCAGCTTGGCCCGGGCCCACGAGCAGTACTTC.

CDR3 in amino acids: CASSLYGRGEQYF. CDR3 coding DNA: TGTGCCAGCAGCTTATACGGGAGAGGCGAGCAGTACTTC. V gene TRBV7-3 combines with J gene TRBJ2-7; D might be TRBD2 (6 bases). Trimming took 2 bases from V and 6 from J, leaving 11 bases between them. This CDR3 has 13 amino acids. Germline lookup yields CDR1 SGHTA and CDR2 FQGTGA.

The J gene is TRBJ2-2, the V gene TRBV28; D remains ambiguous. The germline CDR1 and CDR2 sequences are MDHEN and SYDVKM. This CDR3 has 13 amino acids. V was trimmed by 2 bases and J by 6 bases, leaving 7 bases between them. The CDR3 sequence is CASSLVVAGELFF. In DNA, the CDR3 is TGTGCCAGCAGTTTAGTGGTCGCCGGGGAGCTGTTTTTT. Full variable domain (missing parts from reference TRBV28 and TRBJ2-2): DVKVTQSSRYLVKRTGEKVFLECVQDMDHENMFWYRQDPGLGLRLIYFSYDVKMKEKGDIPEGYSVSREKKERFSLILESASTNQTSMYLCASSLVVAGELFFGEGSRLTVL.

DNA for the CDR3: TGTGCCAGCCTATCAGGGGTCGGGGTTGGCGAGCAGTACTTC. This gives the protein CASLSGVGVGEQYF. V and J are TRBV19 and TRBJ2-7; TRBD1 is a possible D gene (6 bases). This CDR3 comprises 14 residues. The ends were cut back, 9 bases at V and 6 bases at J, with 21 bases in the middle. Per germline, CDR1 LNHDA and CDR2 SQIVND (reference sequence). Full variable domain (missing parts from reference TRBV19 and TRBJ2-7): DGGITQSPKYLFRKEGQNVTLSCEQNLNHDAMYWYRQDPGQGLRLIYYSQIVNDFQKGDIAEGYSVSREKKESFPLTVTSAQKNPTAFYLCASLSGVGVGEQYFGPGTRLTVT.

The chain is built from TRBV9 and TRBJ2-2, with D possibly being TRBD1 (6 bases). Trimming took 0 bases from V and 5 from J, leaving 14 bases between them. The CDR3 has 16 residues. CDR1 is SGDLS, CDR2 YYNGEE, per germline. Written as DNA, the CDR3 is TGTGCCAGCAGCGTAGGTTACAGGGTCAGTACCGGGGAGCTGTTTTTT. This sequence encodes CASSVGYRVSTGELFF.

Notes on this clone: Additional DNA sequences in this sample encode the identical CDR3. CDR3 DNA: TGTGCCAGCAGCTTGGGCGGTGGAGCGGGGGAGGTTGAGCAGTACTTC. Protein: CASSLGGGAGEVEQYF. The V gene is TRBV7-8, the J gene TRBJ2-7; 8 bases map to TRBD2. The V gene's germline CDR1 is SGHVS and CDR2 FQNEAQ. Trimming cost V 3 bases and J 7 bases; bases outside gene matches: 14. The CDR3 has 16 residues.

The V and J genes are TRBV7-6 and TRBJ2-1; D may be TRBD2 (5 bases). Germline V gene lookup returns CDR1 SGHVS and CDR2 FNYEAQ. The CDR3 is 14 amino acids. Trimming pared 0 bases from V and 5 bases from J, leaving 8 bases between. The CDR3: CASSLAWTHNEQFF. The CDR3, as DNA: TGTGCCAGCAGCTTAGCGTGGACTCACAATGAGCAGTTCTTC.

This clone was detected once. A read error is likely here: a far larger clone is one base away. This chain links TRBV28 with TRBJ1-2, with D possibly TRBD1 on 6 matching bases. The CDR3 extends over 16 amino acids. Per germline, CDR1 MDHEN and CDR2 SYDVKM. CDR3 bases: TGTGCCAGCTGTTTTGTGGGGGCCGGGACTAACTATGGCTACACCTTC. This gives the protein CASCFVGAGTNYGYTF.

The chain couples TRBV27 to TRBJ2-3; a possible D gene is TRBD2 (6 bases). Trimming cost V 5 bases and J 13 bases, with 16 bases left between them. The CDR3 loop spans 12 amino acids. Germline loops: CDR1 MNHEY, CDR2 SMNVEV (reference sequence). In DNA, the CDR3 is TGTGCCAGCAGTATCTATAGCGGAGCGGAGTATTTT. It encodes CASSIYSGAEYF.

CDR3 coding DNA: TGTGCCAGCAGTAAAACCGGGACCCTTTACAATGAGCAGTTCTTC. As protein: CASSKTGTLYNEQFF. The chain joins TRBV6-6 to TRBJ2-1; the D call may be TRBD1 or TRBD2 (5 bases each). This CDR3 comprises 15 residues. V was shortened by 5 bases and J by 4 bases, with 15 bases between the two germline ends. From germline, CDR1 is MNHNY and CDR2 SVGAGI (reference sequence).

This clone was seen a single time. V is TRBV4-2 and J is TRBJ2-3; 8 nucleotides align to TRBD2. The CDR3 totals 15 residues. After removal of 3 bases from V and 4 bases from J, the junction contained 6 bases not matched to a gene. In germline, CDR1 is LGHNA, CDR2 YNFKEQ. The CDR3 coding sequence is TGTGCCAGCAGCCACCTCGGACTAGCCTCAGATACGCAGTATTTT. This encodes CASSHLGLASDTQYF.

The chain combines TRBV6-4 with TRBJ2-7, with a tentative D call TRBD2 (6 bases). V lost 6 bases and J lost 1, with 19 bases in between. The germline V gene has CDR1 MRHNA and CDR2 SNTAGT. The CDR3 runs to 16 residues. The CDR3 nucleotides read TGTGCCAGCAGCACCTCCGGGCGGGGTAGGTCCTACGAGCAGTACTTC. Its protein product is CASSTSGRGRSYEQYF.